The 26 T cell receptor beta chains presented below share a single source sample, sequenced in a study of cytotoxic CD8 clonotypes in ibrutinib-treated CLL. Clones were sequenced by immunoSEQ multiplex PCR, and TCRdb holds only the in-frame ones, with some missing. The sample shows around 200,000 clones, 70% to 75% of them seen only once. The starting material was PBMCs, obtained after 12 months of ibrutinib treatment. Source of these receptors: a human donor with chronic lymphocytic leukemia.

V and J are TRBV13 and TRBJ1-3; 9 bases are shared with TRBD1. CDR1 and CDR2 (germline): PRHDT, FYEKMQ (reference sequence). The CDR3 is 16 residues long. Trimming cost V 4 bases and J 1 base; bases outside gene matches: 5. The DNA for the CDR3 is TGTGCCAGCAGCTCGGGGACAGGGATATCTGGAAACACCATATATTTT. As protein: CASSSGTGISGNTIYF.

V is TRBV7-6 and J is TRBJ1-1, with no clear D. The germline V and J ends were trimmed by 4 bases and 7 bases, with 10 bases remaining between them. Germline V gene lookup returns CDR1 SGHVS and CDR2 FNYEAQ. CDR3 length equals 12 residues. The chain's CDR3 is CASSSLAGEAFF. Written as DNA, the CDR3 is TGTGCCAGCAGCTCCCTCGCCGGTGAAGCTTTCTTT. Looking up the rest from reference TRBV7-6 and TRBJ1-1 gives the full variable domain: GAGVSQSPRYKVTKRGQDVALRCDPISGHVSLYWYRQALGQGPEFLTYFNYEAQQDKSGLPNDRFSAERPEGSISTLTIQRTEQRDSAMYRCASSSLAGEAFFGQGTRLTVV.

The chain carries TRBV30 and TRBJ1-1, with a possible D match to TRBD1 (6 bases). Germline values: CDR1 GTSNPN, CDR2 SVGIG (reference sequence). The CDR3 is 14 amino acids. V was cut by 3 bases and J by 6 bases, with 17 bases left in between. This CDR3 reads CAWRDTGRRAEAFF. DNA of the CDR3: TGTGCCTGGAGAGACACAGGGAGGCGCGCTGAAGCTTTCTTT.

The rearrangement joins TRBV19 to TRBJ1-5; D is unresolved. CDR1 and CDR2 from the germline V gene are LNHDA and SQIVND (reference sequence). The CDR3 contains 15 residues. Trimming removed 3 bases at V and 1 base at J, with 10 bases between. The CDR3 DNA sequence: TGTGCCAGTAGTATCGCCTGGGGAAGCAATCAGCCCCAGCATTTT. Its translation is CASSIAWGSNQPQHF.

This clone has just a few counts. The chain carries TRBV5-6 and TRBJ1-4; D unclear. Trimming left V 3 bases short and J 0 bases short, with 6 bases between. The CDR3 covers 14 residues. From germline, CDR1 is SGHDT and CDR2 YYEEEE. The CDR3 nucleotides read TGTGCCAGCAGCTGGAAAGCAACTAATGAAAAACTGTTTTTT. Amino acids: CASSWKATNEKLFF.

This clone was found once. The chain couples TRBV7-9 to TRBJ2-5; 8 bases line up with TRBD2. CDR3 length: 15 amino acids. CDR1 and CDR2 (germline): SEHNR, FQNEAQ (reference sequence). J gave up 2 bases and V 3 bases, and 5 bases lay outside the gene matches. CDR3 coding DNA: TGTGCCAGCAGCTTCGCGGGGGGAGGTCAAGAGACCCAGTACTTC. Translated, it gives CASSFAGGGQETQYF.

This clone was counted between two and nine times. The chain recombines TRBV28 with TRBJ2-2, with D perhaps matching TRBD1 (6 bases). Trimming stripped 7 bases from V and 6 bases from J, with 15 bases between. This CDR3 has 14 amino acids. Germline V gives CDR1 MDHEN, CDR2 SYDVKM. The CDR3 DNA sequence: TGTGCCAGCATCGGCCAGGGGAGATCCGGGGAGCTGTTTTTT. This gives the protein CASIGQGRSGELFF.

The V call is TRBV10-3, the J call TRBJ2-1, with 10 bases fitting TRBD1. Trimming removed 3 bases from V and 6 bases from J; junction bases left unmatched: 8. The CDR3 extends over 16 amino acids. Germline V gene lookup returns CDR1 ENHRY and CDR2 SYGVKD. The CDR3 loop reads CAISEAGTGARNEQFF. For the CDR3, the DNA is TGTGCCATCAGTGAAGCCGGGACAGGGGCCCGCAATGAGCAGTTCTTC.

This clone was seen more than once but under ten times. The chain couples TRBV4-1 to TRBJ1-5, with a possible D match to TRBD1 (5 bases). Germline values: CDR1 MGHRA, CDR2 YSYEKL. The V gene lost 1 base and the J gene lost 5 bases, with 12 bases spanning the gap. CDR3 size: 15 residues. The CDR3 DNA follows: TGCGCCAGCAGCCAAGGGGTGCAGGGTTATCAGCCCCAGCATTTT. Protein: CASSQGVQGYQPQHF.

The chain couples TRBV30 to TRBJ2-3, with 7 bases identical to TRBD2. CDR3 length equals 14 residues. The V gene end was trimmed by 0 bases and the J gene end by 2 bases; junction bases not matched to a gene: 2. Germline assignment: CDR1 GTSNPN and CDR2 SVGIG (reference sequence). CDR3 nucleotides: TGTGCCTGGAGTGTACTAGCGACCACAGATACGCAGTATTTT. This translates into CAWSVLATTDTQYF.

The chain joins TRBV15 to TRBJ1-2; D is unclear. Germline V gives CDR1 LNHNV, CDR2 YYDKDF (reference sequence). The CDR3 sequence is 14 residues long. The V end lost 5 bases, the J end lost 0 bases, and 10 bases lay between the germline ends. The CDR3 is CATSRRQSNYGYTF. As DNA, the CDR3 is TGTGCCACCAGCCGAAGGCAGTCTAACTATGGCTACACCTTC.

The chain uses TRBV4-3 and TRBJ2-5, with D possibly TRBD1 on 5 matching bases. V lost 0 bases, J lost 5 bases, and 10 bases lay in between. Germline V gene data show CDR1 as LGHNA and CDR2 as YSLEER. The CDR3 spans 14 residues. CDR3 residues: CASSQDQGRETQYF. DNA for the CDR3: TGCGCCAGCAGCCAAGATCAGGGCAGGGAGACCCAGTACTTC.

The V gene is TRBV29-1, the J gene TRBJ1-1, with 12 bases matching TRBD1. The V gene's germline CDR1 is SQVTM and CDR2 ANQGSEA. This CDR3 has 17 amino acids. The ends lost 6 bases at V and 0 bases at J; junction bases unmatched: 11. CDR3 residues: CSVRGGQGALLNTEAFF. DNA for the CDR3: TGCAGCGTCAGAGGGGGACAGGGGGCCCTTCTGAACACTGAAGCTTTCTTT.

The chain combines TRBV4-1 with TRBJ1-3; 10 bases line up with TRBD1. From germline, CDR1 is MGHRA and CDR2 YSYEKL. V lost 1 base and J lost 0; bases outside the gene matches: 0. The CDR3 sequence is 16 residues long. CDR3 amino acids: CASSQGDRGSGNTIYF. CDR3 sequence (DNA): TGCGCCAGCAGCCAAGGGGACAGGGGCTCTGGAAACACCATATATTTT.

The rearrangement links TRBV6-1 to TRBJ1-6, with D maybe TRBD1 (6 bases). Germline V lookup: CDR1 MNHNS, CDR2 SASEGT. Trimming removed 7 bases at V and 8 bases at J, with 12 bases between. This CDR3 contains 13 residues. The CDR3 region is CASTREGDSPLHF. The DNA for the CDR3 is TGTGCCAGCACCAGGGAGGGGGATTCACCCCTCCACTTT.

CDR3 sequence (DNA): TGTGCCTGGATCGTCGGGGCCTATGGCTACACCTTC. Amino acid sequence: CAWIVGAYGYTF. V and J are TRBV30 and TRBJ1-2, with a possible D match to TRBD1 (5 bases). CDR3 length: 12 amino acids. V lost 4 bases and J 4 bases, leaving 10 bases between the germline ends. Looked up from germline, CDR1 is GTSNPN and CDR2 is SVGIG (reference sequence).

This clone appeared a few times. The J gene is TRBJ1-4, the V gene TRBV5-1; D is unresolved. The CDR3 runs 15 residues. Germline V gene lookup returns CDR1 SGHRS and CDR2 YFSETQ. Trimming left V 5 bases short and J 12 bases short, with 23 bases between. The CDR3 spells CASSFGRLGIEELFF. CDR3 coding DNA: TGCGCCAGCAGTTTCGGACGGTTAGGTATTGAGGAACTGTTTTTT. Together with reference TRBV5-1 and TRBJ1-4, the CDR3 gives the full variable domain: KAGVTQTPRYLIKTRGQQVTLSCSPISGHRSVSWYQQTPGQGLQFLFEYFSETQRNKGNFPGRFSGRQFSNSRSEMNVSTLELGDSALYLCASSFGRLGIEELFFGSGTQLSVL.

A few counts support this clone. The rearrangement links TRBV11-2 to TRBJ1-5; a possible D gene is TRBD1 (6 bases). Germline V gives CDR1 SGHAT, CDR2 FQNNGV. This CDR3 has 18 amino acids. V was cut by 1 base and J by 0 bases, with 16 bases left in between. The CDR3 is CASSLGTRGFNSNQPQHF. CDR3 coding DNA: TGTGCCAGCAGCTTAGGCACCAGGGGTTTCAATAGCAATCAGCCCCAGCATTTT.

V is TRBV7-3 and J is TRBJ1-1; D uncertain. The CDR3 spans 14 residues. The V and J ends lost 2 bases and 2 bases respectively, with 9 bases between them. Looked up from germline, CDR1 is SGHTA and CDR2 is FQGTGA. The CDR3 loop is CASSLLAGNTEAFF. For the CDR3, the DNA is TGTGCCAGCAGCTTATTGGCGGGAAACACTGAAGCTTTCTTT.

V usage is TRBV7-3 and J usage is TRBJ2-7; TRBD2 aligns across 7 bases. The V and J ends lost 5 bases and 1 base, in that order; junction bases with no gene match: 2. CDR1 and CDR2 (germline): SGHTA, FQGTGA. The CDR3 sequence is 13 residues long. As DNA, the CDR3 is TGTGCCAGCAGCCCAGCGGGGTCCTACGAGCAGTACTTC. Translated: CASSPAGSYEQYF.

To note about this clone: The germline gene is not matched at one end of the junction; a read error may be the cause. The J gene is TRBJ2-5, the V gene TRBV27; 12 bases align to TRBD2. The CDR3 has 14 residues. Germline CDR1 and CDR2: MNHEY and SMNVEV (reference sequence). The DNA for the CDR3 is TGTGCCAGCAGTGTCCGACTAGCGGGAGAGGCCCAGTACTTC. Protein: CASSVRLAGEAQYF.

The chain is built from TRBV5-1 and TRBJ2-3; 8 nucleotides agree with TRBD1. J lost 4 bases, V lost 1 base, and 5 bases had no gene match. The length of the CDR3 is 15 residues. Germline CDR1 and CDR2: SGHRS and YFSETQ. The chain's CDR3 is CASSLSQGAADTQYF. CDR3 nucleotides: TGCGCCAGCAGCTTGTCGCAGGGGGCCGCAGATACGCAGTATTTT. Using reference TRBV5-1 and TRBJ2-3 for the parts outside the CDR3, the full variable domain is KAGVTQTPRYLIKTRGQQVTLSCSPISGHRSVSWYQQTPGQGLQFLFEYFSETQRNKGNFPGRFSGRQFSNSRSEMNVSTLELGDSALYLCASSLSQGAADTQYFGPGTRLTVL.

The chain is built from TRBV5-1 and TRBJ2-5; tentatively, D is TRBD1 or TRBD2 (5 bases each). Germline lookup yields CDR1 SGHRS and CDR2 YFSETQ. Deletions cut 3 bases from V and 5 bases from J, with 23 bases between. CDR3 length: 17 amino acids. The CDR3 DNA is TGCGCCAGCAGCTCAGGGCTCCGCGGGCGGGCTTTGGAGACCCAGTACTTC. Amino acid sequence: CASSSGLRGRALETQYF.

This sequence joins TRBV15 and TRBJ1-1; 8 nucleotides align to TRBD1. The V segment lost 5 bases and the J segment 1 base; nucleotides outside the gene matches: 6. The CDR3 is 15 residues long. The germline V gene encodes CDR1 LNHNV and CDR2 YYDKDF (reference sequence). This chain's CDR3 is CATSPPGTGNTEAFF. The CDR3 region has the DNA TGTGCCACCAGCCCTCCCGGGACAGGGAACACTGAAGCTTTCTTT.

The rearrangement links TRBV4-1 to TRBJ2-7; 10 positions agree with TRBD2. The CDR3 runs to 15 residues. V lost 4 bases, J lost 3 bases, and 6 bases stayed unmatched. Germline V lookup: CDR1 MGHRA, CDR2 YSYEKL. The chain's CDR3 is CASSPPASGSYEQYF. The DNA of the CDR3 is TGCGCCAGCAGCCCCCCCGCTAGCGGGAGCTACGAGCAGTACTTC.

This chain connects TRBV18 to TRBJ2-6; weak D call: TRBD2 (6 bases). V was clipped by 2 bases and J by 2 bases, with 13 bases between them. The germline V gene encodes CDR1 KGHSH and CDR2 LQKENI. CDR3 length equals 17 residues. Here the CDR3 DNA reads TGTGCCAGCTCACCAATCGCTCCGGGGGCTGGGGCCAACGTCCTGACTTTC. Protein product: CASSPIAPGAGANVLTF.